The clone carrying this T cell receptor beta chain was seen only once. The sample is drawn from a study of blood T cell repertoires in COVID-19. Whole-study context: COVID-19 samples from acute and convalescent phases originated in the United States, Italy and Spain. PBMCs, B-cell-depleted T cells, or T cells provided the cDNA or gDNA that made up the material.

Measured with immunoSEQ multiplex PCR; TCRdb has only the in-frame clones, and not every one. The table has some 130,000 clones, around 88% seen once. The TCR comes from a man aged 50 or older with acute or convalescent COVID-19. Sequencing input: peripheral blood.

CDR3 bases: TGTGCCAGTAGGTGGAGTGGACAGGGTCTAGGTGAAGCTTTCTTT. Encoded protein: CASRWSGQGLGEAFF. V and J are TRBV19 and TRBJ1-1; 8 bases are a match to TRBD1. Losses at the gene ends were 6 bases for V and 7 bases for J; bases not matched to a gene: 13. This CDR3 contains 15 residues. The germline CDR1 and CDR2 sequences are LNHDA and SQIVND (reference sequence).